The 13 T cell receptor beta chains below all came from one sample that was sequenced in a study of blood T cell repertoires in COVID-19. Profiled with immunoSEQ multiplex PCR; TCRdb holds only in-frame clones, not every one. The sample yields some 70,000 clones, about 70% seen once. Input material: peripheral blood. All receptors come from a man aged 55-75 years with acute or convalescent COVID-19.

This chain links TRBV5-1 with TRBJ2-7, with D perhaps TRBD2 (5 bases). V lost 2 bases and J lost 2, with 11 bases in between. The CDR3 is 14 amino acids. In germline, CDR1 is SGHRS, CDR2 YFSETQ. The CDR3 DNA sequence: TGCGCCAGCAGCTTAGCGGCGGCAACCTACGAGCAGTACTTC. It encodes CASSLAAATYEQYF. Filled out from reference TRBV5-1 and TRBJ2-7, the complete variable domain reads KAGVTQTPRYLIKTRGQQVTLSCSPISGHRSVSWYQQTPGQGLQFLFEYFSETQRNKGNFPGRFSGRQFSNSRSEMNVSTLELGDSALYLCASSLAAATYEQYFGPGTRLTVT.

DNA for the CDR3: TGCAGTGCGGCCGGGACAGGGGAAGCTTTCTTT. Its translation is CSAAGTGEAFF. This chain links TRBV20-1 with TRBJ1-1; TRBD1 matches at 9 bases. The V and J ends lost 6 bases and 8 bases, in that order; junction bases with no gene match: 4. The CDR3 is made up of 11 amino acids. The germline CDR1 and CDR2 sequences are DFQATT and SNEGSKA (reference sequence).

V and J are TRBV3-1 (or the pseudogene TRBV3-2) and TRBJ2-5, with 8 bases aligning to TRBD1. CDR3 length equals 15 residues. CDR1 and CDR2 from the germline V gene are LGHDT and YNNKEL (reference sequence). V was clipped by 4 bases and J by 3 bases; unmatched bases: 7. The CDR3 DNA reads as TGTGCCAGCAGCCGCAGACAGGGGCTGGAAGAGACCCAGTACTTC. As protein: CASSRRQGLEETQYF.

This clone was seen only a few times. The CDR3 region has the DNA TGTGCCAGCAGCGTAGAGCTTGGGCGGGGGGCAGACGGAAACACCATATATTTT. Translating gives CASSVELGRGADGNTIYF. This sequence joins TRBV9 and TRBJ1-3, with D perhaps matching TRBD1 (6 bases). The germline V and J ends were trimmed by 0 bases and 4 bases, with 20 bases remaining between them. The germline gives CDR1 SGDLS, CDR2 YYNGEE. CDR3 size: 18 residues.

The chain is built from TRBV7-9 and TRBJ2-2, with D possibly TRBD1 on 5 matching bases. CDR1 is SEHNR, CDR2 FQNEAQ, per germline (reference sequence). The CDR3 length is 17 residues. The germline V and J ends were trimmed by 2 bases and 1 base, with 14 bases remaining between them. The CDR3 sequence: CASSLMAGQGNTGELFF. Here the CDR3 DNA reads TGTGCCAGCAGCTTAATGGCCGGCCAGGGGAACACCGGGGAGCTGTTTTTT. Combining the CDR3 with reference TRBV7-9 and TRBJ2-2 gives the whole variable domain DTGVSQNPRHKITKRGQNVTFRCDPISEHNRLYWYRQTLGQGPEFLTYFQNEAQLEKSRLLSDRFSAERPKGSFSTLEIQRTEQGDSAMYLCASSLMAGQGNTGELFFGEGSRLTVL.

CDR3 sequence (DNA): TGTGCCAGCACACTTGCCATGAACACTGAAGCTTTCTTT. It specifies CASTLAMNTEAFF. The V call is TRBV12-3 or TRBV12-4, the J call TRBJ1-1; no reliable D call. The V end lost 7 bases, the J end lost 0 bases, and 9 bases lay between the germline ends. The CDR3 length is 13 residues.

This chain uses TRBV18 with TRBJ2-5; D is possibly TRBD1 (6 bases). There are 14 residues in the CDR3. Germline CDR1 and CDR2: KGHSH and LQKENI. V gave up 3 bases and J gave up 3 bases, with 11 bases separating them. DNA for the CDR3: TGTGCCAGCTCACCCGGCAGGGGCGAAGAGACCCAGTACTTC. Its protein product is CASSPGRGEETQYF.

The sample holds a few counts of this clone. The V and J genes are TRBV23-1 and TRBJ2-5, with 10 bases lining up with TRBD1. TRBV23-1 is flagged as an ORF with uncertain function. The CDR3 has 19 amino acids. Trimming cost V 6 bases and J 4 bases; bases outside gene matches: 20. The CDR3 region is CASSPFHTFDRGRLETQYF. CDR3 in DNA: TGCGCCAGCAGCCCGTTCCACACGTTTGACAGGGGGCGATTAGAGACCCAGTACTTC.

This clone was found a few times. The gene calls are TRBV6-1 and TRBJ1-2; no clear D gene. The germline gives CDR1 MNHNS, CDR2 SASEGT. The CDR3 is 15 residues long. V lost 3 bases to trimming and J lost 4 bases, with 15 bases between them. The DNA for the CDR3 is TGTGCCAGCAGTGACAACACCCAGATTTCCTATGGCTACACCTTC. This sequence encodes CASSDNTQISYGYTF.

J is TRBJ1-3 and V is TRBV27; D remains ambiguous. V was pared by 7 bases and J by 8 bases, with 15 bases between. This CDR3 contains 13 residues. Germline V gene lookup returns CDR1 MNHEY and CDR2 SMNVEV (reference sequence). In nucleotides, the CDR3 is TGTGCCAGCACGACTAAGAATGGGGACACCATATATTTT. It specifies CASTTKNGDTIYF.

The sample holds one count of this clone. J is TRBJ1-5 and V is TRBV2, with D possibly being TRBD1 (6 bases). The CDR3 sequence is 14 residues long. The V gene lost 6 bases and the J gene lost 11 bases, with 20 bases spanning the gap. CDR1 is SNHLY, CDR2 FYNNEI, per germline. CDR3 protein: CASRERQARGSQHF. The CDR3 DNA follows: TGTGCCAGCAGGGAGAGACAGGCTCGCGGGTCCCAGCATTTT.

This chain links TRBV28 with TRBJ2-3; the D gene is possibly TRBD2 (5 bases). The CDR3 is made up of 16 amino acids. Germline CDR1 is MDHEN and CDR2 is SYDVKM. The V and J ends lost 6 bases and 0 bases respectively, with 16 bases between them. The CDR3 is CASSPSGAPSTDTQYF. Here the CDR3 DNA reads TGTGCCAGCAGCCCGAGCGGAGCCCCTAGCACAGATACGCAGTATTTT.

The rearrangement links TRBV9 to TRBJ1-3, with 9 positions matching TRBD1. V lost 4 bases to trimming and J lost 0 bases; unmatched junction nucleotides: 5. CDR1 SGDLS and CDR2 YYNGEE come from the germline V gene. The CDR3 spans 16 residues. The CDR3 coding sequence is TGTGCCAGCAGCCCTGGGACAGGGAGCTCTGGAAACACCATATATTTT. It specifies CASSPGTGSSGNTIYF. Drawing the rest from reference TRBV9 and TRBJ1-3, the complete variable domain is DSGVTQTPKHLITATGQRVTLRCSPRSGDLSVYWYQQSLDQGLQFLIQYYNGEERAKGNILERFSAQQFPDLHSELNLSSLELGDSALYFCASSPGTGSSGNTIYFGEGSWLTVV.